Presented here are 12 T cell receptor beta chains from one specimen sequenced in a study of CD8 T cells in ankylosing spondylitis. A single record per CDR3 protein comes from TCRdb applying MiXCR to the 5' RACE reads. The sample lists fewer than 250,000 distinct CDR3 sequences, under 12% seen once, with 2.6% in the top ten. Source material: blood, either unsorted or a sorted T cell fraction (not recorded which). These receptors came from a male donor with ankylosing spondylitis or in good health (not recorded which).

This chain joins TRBV18 and TRBJ2-1; the D gene is possibly TRBD2 (5 bases). V lost 4 bases and J lost 5, with 15 bases in between. The CDR3 spans 15 residues. The germline V gene encodes CDR1 KGHSH and CDR2 LQKENI. The CDR3 region is CASSRGWGVNNEQFF. The CDR3 coding sequence is TGTGCCAGCTCACGCGGGTGGGGAGTTAACAATGAGCAGTTCTTC.

This clonotype was picked up a small number of times. The chain combines TRBV7-9 with TRBJ2-2; D is perhaps TRBD2 (5 bases). V was clipped by 4 bases and J by 7 bases, with 10 bases between them. Germline assignment: CDR1 SEHNR and CDR2 FQNEAQ (reference sequence). CDR3 length equals 13 residues. This CDR3 reads CASSSNRGGELFF. In nucleotides, the CDR3 is TGTGCCAGCAGCTCCAACCGGGGCGGGGAGCTGTTTTTT.

This clonotype was observed at least ten times. This rearrangement joins TRBV6-2 or TRBV6-3 to TRBJ2-2; tentatively, D is TRBD1 or TRBD2 (5 bases each). Trimming cost V 8 bases and J 5 bases, with 18 bases left between them. The length of the CDR3 is 15 residues. CDR1 and CDR2 (germline): MNHEY, SVGEGT. In nucleotides, the CDR3 is TGTGCCAGCCGCCGTGGGGGATCGGGGACCGGGGAGCTGTTTTTT. This encodes CASRRGGSGTGELFF.

The rearrangement uses TRBV12-3 or TRBV12-4 and TRBJ2-1; D is ambiguous. The CDR3 covers 14 residues. Deletions cut 2 bases from V and 7 bases from J, with 12 bases between. In DNA, the CDR3 is TGTGCCAGCAGTTTAAATTCGGAAGGGAATGAGCAGTTCTTC. Translation gives CASSLNSEGNEQFF.

In this sample, this clonotype turned up many times. The chain joins TRBV30 to TRBJ2-1; D is unresolved. Trimming left V 2 bases short and J 3 bases short, with 11 bases between. The CDR3 spans 14 residues. Germline CDR1 reads GTSNPN; CDR2 reads SVGIG (reference sequence). The CDR3 here is CAWSIRSNYNEQFF. The CDR3 DNA sequence: TGTGCCTGGAGTATACGATCAAACTACAATGAGCAGTTCTTC. Together with reference TRBV30 and TRBJ2-1, the CDR3 gives the full variable domain: SQTIHQWPATLVQPVGSPLSLECTVEGTSNPNLYWYRQAAGRGLQLLFYSVGIGQISSEVPQNLSASRPQDRQFILSSKKLLLSDSGFYLCAWSIRSNYNEQFFGPGTRLTVL.

This clonotype was recorded at least ten times. The chain links TRBV4-1 to TRBJ2-3; 9 nucleotides line up with TRBD1. Germline lookup yields CDR1 MGHRA and CDR2 YSYEKL. The CDR3 length is 13 residues. Trimming took 4 bases from V and 5 from J; bases not matched to a gene: 1. This CDR3 is CASSLGQGDTQYF. The CDR3 region has the DNA TGCGCCAGCAGCCTGGGACAGGGAGATACGCAGTATTTT.

This clonotype was seen repeatedly, ten times or more. This chain joins TRBV5-1 and TRBJ2-5; D not resolved. The CDR3 length is 12 residues. V lost 4 bases and J lost 0, with 4 bases in between. The germline V gene has CDR1 SGHRS and CDR2 YFSETQ. The CDR3 protein is CASSIDQETQYF. The CDR3 DNA is TGCGCCAGCAGCATTGACCAAGAGACCCAGTACTTC.

The rearrangement joins TRBV18 to TRBJ1-2; D ambiguous. This CDR3 contains 14 residues. Trimming stripped 1 base from V and 8 bases from J, with 14 bases between. Germline loops: CDR1 KGHSH, CDR2 LQKENI. Written as DNA, the CDR3 is TGTGCCAGCTCACCACTGGAGGCATCAGGCGGCTACACCTTC. Its protein is CASSPLEASGGYTF. The full variable domain, its missing parts supplied by reference TRBV18 and TRBJ1-2, is NAGVMQNPRHLVRRRGQEARLRCSPMKGHSHVYWYRQLPEEGLKFMVYLQKENIIDESGMPKERFSAEFPKEGPSILRIQQVVRGDSAAYFCASSPLEASGGYTFGSGTRLTVV.

This clonotype was found many times. V is TRBV14 and J is TRBJ2-2, with no clear D. The CDR3 is 17 amino acids. V lost 0 bases to trimming and J lost 6 bases, with 17 bases between them. Germline V gives CDR1 SGHDN, CDR2 FVKESK. For the CDR3, the DNA is TGTGCCAGCAGCCAAGATCGCCGCCGACTTACCTCCGGGGAGCTGTTTTTT. Protein sequence: CASSQDRRRLTSGELFF.

This clonotype appeared many times. This chain links TRBV6-2 or TRBV6-3 with TRBJ2-7; D gene ambiguous. V lost 5 bases and J 5 bases, leaving 22 bases between the germline ends. In germline, CDR1 is MNHEY, CDR2 SVGEGT. CDR3 length: 16 amino acids. The CDR3, as DNA: TGTGCCAGCAGTCTCCCGGGCGGATTCGCGCAGCACGAGCAGTACTTC. The encoded protein is CASSLPGGFAQHEQYF.

This clonotype showed up just a few times. V and J are TRBV20-1 and TRBJ2-3; D remains unclear. The germline V gene has CDR1 DFQATT and CDR2 SNEGSKA (reference sequence). Trimming removed 3 bases from V and 4 bases from J, with 11 bases in between. The CDR3 length is 13 residues. The CDR3 loop is CSASAQASDTQYF. The CDR3 DNA is TGCAGTGCTAGTGCTCAGGCTTCAGATACGCAGTATTTT.

This clonotype was counted at least ten times. The gene calls are TRBV11-2 and TRBJ2-5; D possibly uses TRBD1 or TRBD2 (5 bases each). The V end lost 1 base, the J end lost 5 bases, and 17 bases lay between the germline ends. The CDR3 sequence is 16 residues long. Germline CDR1 reads SGHAT; CDR2 reads FQNNGV. In nucleotides, the CDR3 is TGTGCCAGCAGCTTAGTAGGGACGGTCGGAAGGGAGACCCAGTACTTC. It yields the protein CASSLVGTVGRETQYF.